This is a list of T cell receptor beta chains from one sample in a study of Ad26.COV2.S vaccination and SARS-CoV-2 variants. TCRdb's table, derived via immunoSEQ multiplex PCR, lists solely in-frame clones and lacks some. The sample carries about 440,000 clones, 90% recorded once. The specimen was peripheral blood, collected in a trial of Ad26.COV2.S vaccine versus placebo. The receptor set was obtained from a person aged 18-65 years who received the Ad26.COV2.S COVID-19 vaccine or a placebo. The CDR3 runs from the conserved cysteine through the conserved F or W. The D gene is left open where the match is weak.

j_gene: TRBJ2-5
d_gene: .
v_gene: TRBV7-3
CDR3aa: CASSLTGDWVETQYF

j_gene: TRBJ1-1
d_gene: .
v_gene: TRBV9
CDR3aa: CASSVDPGRENTEAFF

j_gene: TRBJ2-1
d_gene: TRBD2
v_gene: TRBV5-1
CDR3aa: CASRLTSGSLRSYNEQFF

j_gene: TRBJ1-2
d_gene: TRBD1
v_gene: TRBV24-1
CDR3aa: CATSDQTGDGYTF

j_gene: TRBJ1-5
d_gene: .
v_gene: TRBV28
CDR3aa: CASSLTAQPQHF

j_gene: TRBJ1-6
d_gene: TRBD1
v_gene: TRBV11-3
CDR3aa: CASSPTGVNSPLHF

j_gene: TRBJ1-1
d_gene: TRBD1
v_gene: TRBV4-3
CDR3aa: CASSRGTGITEAFF

j_gene: TRBJ1-1
d_gene: TRBD1
v_gene: TRBV13
CDR3aa: CASSLAGDRGHTEAFF

j_gene: TRBJ2-7
d_gene: .
v_gene: TRBV5-1
CDR3aa: CASSLGRAADYEQYF

j_gene: TRBJ2-3
d_gene: TRBD1
v_gene: TRBV6-5
CDR3aa: CASSSDRGRGTDTQYF

j_gene: TRBJ2-3
d_gene: TRBD2
v_gene: TRBV28
CDR3aa: CASGPLAGGVGDTQYF

j_gene: TRBJ2-5
d_gene: TRBD2
v_gene: TRBV6-4
CDR3aa: CASSELAGQETQYF

j_gene: TRBJ2-7
d_gene: .
v_gene: TRBV21-1
CDR3aa: CASSMGHPYEQYF

j_gene: TRBJ2-3
d_gene: TRBD1
v_gene: TRBV28
CDR3aa: CASSGNRGRGTDTQYF

j_gene: TRBJ2-1
d_gene: .
v_gene: TRBV7-6
CDR3aa: CASSPRGPGTYNEQFF

j_gene: TRBJ1-3
d_gene: .
v_gene: TRBV19
CDR3aa: CASSIGVAGDLFSGNTIYF

j_gene: TRBJ2-3
d_gene: TRBD2
v_gene: TRBV7-9
CDR3aa: CASSSLAGVWDTQYF

j_gene: TRBJ1-2
d_gene: .
v_gene: TRBV7-9
CDR3aa: CASSLGQGGGYTF

j_gene: TRBJ2-1
d_gene: .
v_gene: TRBV27
CDR3aa: CASNRGNEQFF

j_gene: TRBJ1-4
d_gene: .
v_gene: TRBV9
CDR3aa: CASSVGTVGGTNEKLFF

j_gene: TRBJ2-1
d_gene: .
v_gene: TRBV6-5
CDR3aa: CASRKGTGGVFF

j_gene: TRBJ2-2
d_gene: .
v_gene: TRBV19
CDR3aa: CASSIGGGRGELFF

j_gene: TRBJ2-3
d_gene: TRBD2
v_gene: TRBV14
CDR3aa: CATSTSPDTQYF

j_gene: TRBJ2-3
d_gene: .
v_gene: TRBV4-2
CDR3aa: CASSQESGSLGEAPTDTQYF

j_gene: TRBJ1-2
d_gene: .
v_gene: TRBV13
CDR3aa: CASSSRLNRGYGYTF

j_gene: TRBJ1-5
d_gene: .
v_gene: TRBV27
CDR3aa: CASRRAANSNQPQHF

j_gene: TRBJ1-4
d_gene: .
v_gene: TRBV27
CDR3aa: CASSFRGNEKLFF

j_gene: TRBJ2-3
d_gene: .
v_gene: TRBV18
CDR3aa: CASSPPGVLPDTQYF

j_gene: TRBJ2-7
d_gene: TRBD2
v_gene: TRBV10-3
CDR3aa: CAIREGLAGAEQYF

j_gene: TRBJ2-5
d_gene: .
v_gene: TRBV27
CDR3aa: CASSFLGGQETQYF

j_gene: TRBJ2-1
d_gene: .
v_gene: TRBV7-2
CDR3aa: CASSLVSRDEQFF

j_gene: TRBJ1-4
d_gene: .
v_gene: TRBV27
CDR3aa: CASSQTQTNEKLFF

j_gene: TRBJ2-1
d_gene: TRBD2
v_gene: TRBV29-1
CDR3aa: CSVMAGVFEQFF

j_gene: TRBJ2-5
d_gene: .
v_gene: TRBV5-1
CDR3aa: CASSRGDPLPQETQYF

j_gene: TRBJ2-7
d_gene: TRBD1
v_gene: TRBV7-2
CDR3aa: CASSSPRDSSYEQYF

j_gene: TRBJ2-7
d_gene: TRBD2
v_gene: TRBV5-5
CDR3aa: CASSPYKGLAGSILSYEQYF

j_gene: TRBJ2-7
d_gene: TRBD1
v_gene: TRBV11-2
CDR3aa: CASSLGRGWYEQYF

j_gene: TRBJ2-3
d_gene: .
v_gene: TRBV5-4
CDR3aa: CASSPPELAVDTQYF

j_gene: TRBJ2-2
d_gene: .
v_gene: TRBV18
CDR3aa: CASSPDRTGELFF

j_gene: TRBJ2-1
d_gene: .
v_gene: TRBV12-3/TRBV12-4
CDR3aa: CASSSSNEQFF

j_gene: TRBJ2-3
d_gene: TRBD2
v_gene: TRBV2
CDR3aa: CASDWGGDTQYF

j_gene: TRBJ2-5
d_gene: TRBD2
v_gene: TRBV6-1
CDR3aa: CASSDPSGTLQETQYF

j_gene: TRBJ1-5
d_gene: TRBD1
v_gene: TRBV2
CDR3aa: CASEDRGINQPQHF

j_gene: TRBJ1-2
d_gene: .
v_gene: TRBV7-2
CDR3aa: CASSPDNNYGYTF

j_gene: TRBJ2-5
d_gene: .
v_gene: TRBV9
CDR3aa: CASSEKWGRETQYF

j_gene: TRBJ2-1
d_gene: .
v_gene: TRBV5-1
CDR3aa: CASSLVRRGFNNEQFF

j_gene: TRBJ2-3
d_gene: TRBD2
v_gene: TRBV27
CDR3aa: CASSLLPGLADYTDTQYF

j_gene: TRBJ2-1
d_gene: .
v_gene: TRBV9
CDR3aa: CASSITGTTYNEQFF

j_gene: TRBJ2-7
d_gene: TRBD2
v_gene: TRBV5-6
CDR3aa: CASSFRGGVSYEQYF

j_gene: TRBJ2-1
d_gene: .
v_gene: TRBV28
CDR3aa: CASSSPATSSYNEQFF

j_gene: TRBJ2-5
d_gene: .
v_gene: TRBV25-1
CDR3aa: CASSAAERAQETQYF

j_gene: TRBJ2-7
d_gene: .
v_gene: TRBV18
CDR3aa: CASSPPSRGEQYF

j_gene: TRBJ1-2
d_gene: .
v_gene: TRBV25-1
CDR3aa: CASSYTGYGYTF